The rows below give T cell receptor beta chains drawn from one sample of a study of T-cell reconstitution after alpha-beta-depleted transplantation in children. One entry per CDR3 protein, called by TCRdb with MiXCR from the PCR reads. The data hold hundreds of thousands of distinct CDR3 sequences, with 9.5% to 15% observed a single time. This material consisted of PBMCs from the stem cell graft donor, taken from the stem cell graft. Receptors were obtained from a human donor who donated a stem cell graft to a child with acute lymphoblastic leukemia. Both conserved end residues are trimmed from each CDR3. Not all rows give a size; the values are once, few, many and, for expanded clones, a class.

j_call clone_size v_call cdr3_aa
TRBJ2-5 many TRBV4-1 ASSQIGQGRQETQY
TRBJ2-1 many TRBV12-3/TRBV12-4 ASTSDRRYNEQF
TRBJ1-1 - TRBV12-3/TRBV12-4 ASSPYRDRGLDTEAF
TRBJ2-2 many TRBV6-1 ASSQTGAGELF
TRBJ2-2 many TRBV7-2 ASSPAGTGILAGELF
TRBJ1-1 many TRBV6-2/TRBV6-3 ASSRGEAF
TRBJ1-4 many TRBV12-3/TRBV12-4 ASSRTGNNEKLF
TRBJ2-7 many TRBV12-3/TRBV12-4 ASSGTGITYEQY
TRBJ1-6 few TRBV10-2 ASSESRGNSPLH
TRBJ1-6 many TRBV30 AGTDREGSPLH
TRBJ1-5 many TRBV5-1 ASSLGPGNQPQH
TRBJ2-1 - TRBV28 ASSRLLSWNSYNEQF
TRBJ1-2 - TRBV4-3 ASSLTGARYGYT
TRBJ1-2 many TRBV7-2 ASSTDYYGYT